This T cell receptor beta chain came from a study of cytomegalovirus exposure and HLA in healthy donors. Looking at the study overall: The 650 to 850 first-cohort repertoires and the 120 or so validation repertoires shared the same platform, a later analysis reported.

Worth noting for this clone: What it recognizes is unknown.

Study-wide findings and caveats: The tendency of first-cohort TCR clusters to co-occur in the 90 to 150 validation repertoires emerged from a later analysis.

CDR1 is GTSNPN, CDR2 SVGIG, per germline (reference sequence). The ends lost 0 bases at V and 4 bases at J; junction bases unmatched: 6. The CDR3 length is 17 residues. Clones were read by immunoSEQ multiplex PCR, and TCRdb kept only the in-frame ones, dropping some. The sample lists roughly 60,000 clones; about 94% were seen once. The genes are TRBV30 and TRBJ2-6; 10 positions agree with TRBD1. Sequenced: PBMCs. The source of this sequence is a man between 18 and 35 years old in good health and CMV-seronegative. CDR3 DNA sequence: TGTGCCTGGAGTGTACGACAGGGGGCGTCGGGGGCCAACGTCCTGACTTTC. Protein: CAWSVRQGASGANVLTF.